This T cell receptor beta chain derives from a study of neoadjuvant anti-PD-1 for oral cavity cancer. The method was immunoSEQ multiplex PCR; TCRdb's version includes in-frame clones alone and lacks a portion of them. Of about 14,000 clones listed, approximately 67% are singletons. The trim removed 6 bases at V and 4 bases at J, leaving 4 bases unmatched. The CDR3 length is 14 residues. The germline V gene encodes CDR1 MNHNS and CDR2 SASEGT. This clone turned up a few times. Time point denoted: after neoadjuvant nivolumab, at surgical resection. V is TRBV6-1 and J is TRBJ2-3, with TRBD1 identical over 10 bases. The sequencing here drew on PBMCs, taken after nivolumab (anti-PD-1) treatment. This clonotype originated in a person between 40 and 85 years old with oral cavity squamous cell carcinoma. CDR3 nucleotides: TGTGCCAGCAGGGGGGACAGGGGACCAGATACGCAGTATTTT. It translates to CASRGDRGPDTQYF.